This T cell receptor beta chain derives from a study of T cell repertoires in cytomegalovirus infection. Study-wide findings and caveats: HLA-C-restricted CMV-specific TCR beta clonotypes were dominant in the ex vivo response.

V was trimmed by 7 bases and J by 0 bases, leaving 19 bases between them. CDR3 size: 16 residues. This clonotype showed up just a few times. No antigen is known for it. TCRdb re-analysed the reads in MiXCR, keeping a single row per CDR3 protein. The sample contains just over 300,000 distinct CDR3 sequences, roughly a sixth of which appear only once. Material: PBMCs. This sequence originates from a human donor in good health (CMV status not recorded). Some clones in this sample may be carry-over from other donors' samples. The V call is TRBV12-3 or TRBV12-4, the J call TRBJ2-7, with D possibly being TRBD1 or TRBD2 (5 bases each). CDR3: CASTPPLGDRSYEQYF. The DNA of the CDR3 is TGTGCCAGCACCCCCCCCCTAGGGGACCGCTCCTACGAGCAGTACTTC.